One sample yielded the 14 T cell receptor beta chains listed below, sequenced in a study of T cell responses to AZD1222 COVID-19 vaccine. The table came from immunoSEQ multiplex PCR; TCRdb's copy has only in-frame clones and leaves some out. The table has some 200,000 clones, about 90% seen once. The starting material was peripheral blood, obtained on day 0 of AZD1222 vaccination. Receptors originate from an adult in good health.

In this sample, this clone turned up once. The V and J genes are TRBV2 and TRBJ1-5; a weak D match, TRBD1 (6 bases). The CDR3 extends over 13 amino acids. Germline assignment: CDR1 SNHLY and CDR2 FYNNEI. Trimming took 6 bases from V and 7 from J, leaving 13 bases between them. The CDR3 reads CASRRTVQQPQHF. The CDR3 DNA sequence: TGTGCCAGCAGAAGGACAGTTCAACAGCCCCAGCATTTT. The whole variable domain, filled in from reference TRBV2 and TRBJ1-5, reads EPEVTQTPSHQVTQMGQEVILRCVPISNHLYFYWYRQILGQKVEFLVSFYNNEISEKSEIFDDQFSVERPDGSNFTLKIRSTKLEDSAMYFCASRRTVQQPQHFGDGTRLSIL.

DNA for the CDR3: TGTGCCAGCAGGCAGGGGGCTGGATCACCCCTCCACTTT. It yields the protein CASRQGAGSPLHF. V gene TRBV7-3 combines with J gene TRBJ1-6; 8 nucleotides align to TRBD1. This CDR3 has 13 residues. The V and J ends lost 6 bases and 10 bases, in that order; junction bases with no gene match: 5. CDR1 and CDR2 from the germline V gene are SGHTA and FQGTGA.

The chain employs TRBV7-2 and TRBJ1-1, with D unclear. Trimming cost V 4 bases and J 1 base, with 25 bases left between them. Germline values: CDR1 SGHTA, CDR2 FQGNSA. The CDR3 totals 19 residues. The DNA of the CDR3 is TGTGCCAGCAGCTCATACGGTCCCGTTTTTAGGACGGAGAACACTGAAGCTTTCTTT. Its protein is CASSSYGPVFRTENTEAFF.

This chain links TRBV19 with TRBJ2-3; D not certain. This CDR3 has 12 amino acids. Trimming removed 6 bases from V and 2 bases from J, with 6 bases in between. CDR1 LNHDA and CDR2 SQIVND come from the germline V gene (reference sequence). The CDR3 coding sequence is TGTGCCAGTAGGGACCCCACAGATACGCAGTATTTT. It translates to CASRDPTDTQYF.

This clone has a single count. The genes are TRBV28 and TRBJ1-2, with D perhaps TRBD1 (6 bases). V was shortened by 8 bases and J by 2 bases, with 21 bases between the two germline ends. CDR1 and CDR2 from the germline V gene are MDHEN and SYDVKM. This CDR3 contains 16 residues. CDR3 coding DNA: TGTGCCAGCGTAGTAGGGGGGCCCCTCTCGAACTATGGCTACACCTTC. Amino acids: CASVVGGPLSNYGYTF.

J is TRBJ1-4 and V is TRBV6-5; 9 bases fit TRBD1. The CDR3 covers 15 residues. The germline V gene has CDR1 MNHEY and CDR2 SVGAGI. Trimming removed 5 bases from V and 8 bases from J; junction bases left unmatched: 9. The CDR3: CASSTMDRGGEKLFF. The CDR3 DNA sequence: TGTGCCAGCAGTACGATGGACAGGGGAGGGGAAAAACTGTTTTTT.

This clone was found once. The chain employs TRBV4-1 and TRBJ2-4; perhaps TRBD2 as D (7 bases). Trimming pared 1 base from V and 5 bases from J, leaving 15 bases between. Germline lookup yields CDR1 MGHRA and CDR2 YSYEKL. CDR3 size: 16 residues. Written as DNA, the CDR3 is TGCGCCAGCAGCCAAGTCGAGGGGGGGCCGCAAAACATTCAGTACTTC. As protein: CASSQVEGGPQNIQYF.

The chain combines TRBV5-6 with TRBJ2-5; 9 bases line up with TRBD1. The V segment lost 2 bases and the J segment 5 bases; nucleotides outside the gene matches: 4. The CDR3 extends over 14 amino acids. The germline V gene has CDR1 SGHDT and CDR2 YYEEEE. CDR3 in amino acids: CASSLQGAYETQYF. In nucleotides, the CDR3 is TGTGCCAGCAGCTTACAGGGGGCTTATGAGACCCAGTACTTC.

The V gene is TRBV4-1, the J gene TRBJ2-3; TRBD2 matches at 9 bases. The CDR3 has 21 amino acids. Per germline, CDR1 MGHRA and CDR2 YSYEKL. Unmatched junction bases numbered 21, after V lost 0 bases and J lost 5 bases. CDR3 sequence (DNA): TGCGCCAGCAGCCAAGAGCTCGGGGCTAGCGGGATGGCCGGATTTGTAGATACGCAGTATTTT. Its translation: CASSQELGASGMAGFVDTQYF.

This clone was detected only once. The J gene is TRBJ1-2, the V gene TRBV4-2; 9 nucleotides align to TRBD1. Germline CDR1 reads LGHNA; CDR2 reads YNFKEQ. This CDR3 is 17 amino acids long. J lost 1 base, V lost 4 bases, and 10 bases had no gene match. In nucleotides, the CDR3 is TGTGCCAGCAGCCGGACCGACGGGACAGGGCTTAACTATGGCTACACCTTC. Its protein is CASSRTDGTGLNYGYTF.

This clone showed up just a few times. The chain combines TRBV4-1 with TRBJ2-7; no definite D call. V lost 1 base to trimming and J lost 2 bases, with 6 bases between them. The CDR3 length is 13 residues. The germline V gene encodes CDR1 MGHRA and CDR2 YSYEKL. Written as DNA, the CDR3 is TGCGCCAGCAGCCAAGGGCCCGCCTACGAGCAGTACTTC. It encodes CASSQGPAYEQYF.

The chain is built from TRBV2 and TRBJ1-2, with D perhaps TRBD1 (5 bases). Germline lookup yields CDR1 SNHLY and CDR2 FYNNEI. The CDR3 is 12 residues long. V was clipped by 10 bases and J by 7 bases, with 16 bases between them. The CDR3 region has the DNA TGTGCCAACAAAAAGGGGTTAGGTGGCTACACCTTC. Translation gives CANKKGLGGYTF.

This sequence joins TRBV7-2 and TRBJ2-3; 9 nucleotides agree with TRBD2. V dropped 0 bases and J dropped 3; count of bases not matched to a gene: 13. This CDR3 has 19 residues. Germline-derived CDR1 and CDR2 are SGHTA and FQGNSA. CDR3 bases: TGTGCCAGCAGCTTAGCGCTACTAGGGTCTAGCGGGATAACAGATACGCAGTATTTT. Protein: CASSLALLGSSGITDTQYF.

This chain connects TRBV10-3 to TRBJ1-2; D is unclear. Trimming took off 2 bases at V and 3 bases at J, with 7 bases between the two ends. There are 13 residues in the CDR3. The germline gives CDR1 ENHRY, CDR2 SYGVKD. CDR3 DNA sequence: TGTGCCATCAGTGAGCGGGAGGACTATGGCTACACCTTC. Protein sequence: CAISEREDYGYTF.